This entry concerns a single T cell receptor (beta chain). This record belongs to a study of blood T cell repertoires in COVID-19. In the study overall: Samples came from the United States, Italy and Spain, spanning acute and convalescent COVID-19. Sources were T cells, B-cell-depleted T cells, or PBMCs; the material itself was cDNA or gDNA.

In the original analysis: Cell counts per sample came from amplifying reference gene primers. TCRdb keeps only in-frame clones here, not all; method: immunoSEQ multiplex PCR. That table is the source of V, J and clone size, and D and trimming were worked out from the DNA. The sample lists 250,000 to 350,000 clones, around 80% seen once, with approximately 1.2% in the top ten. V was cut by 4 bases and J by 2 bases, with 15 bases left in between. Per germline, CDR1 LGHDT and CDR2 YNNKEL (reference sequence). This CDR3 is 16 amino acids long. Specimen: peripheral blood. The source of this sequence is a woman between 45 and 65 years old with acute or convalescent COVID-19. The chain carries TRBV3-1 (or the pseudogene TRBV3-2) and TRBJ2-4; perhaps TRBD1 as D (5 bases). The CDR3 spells CASSPNLAGPKNIQYF. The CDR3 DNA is TGTGCCAGCAGCCCAAACCTGGCAGGGCCCAAAAACATTCAGTACTTC.